This passage covers 21 T cell receptor beta chains from one sample sequenced in a study of blood T cells in healthy people across ages. A second PCR of roughly 7 to 11 cycles used a sample-barcoded 5' primer and a J-beta primer mix. TCRdb reprocessed the 5' RACE reads with MiXCR, giving one entry per CDR3 protein. The sample has 800,000 to 950,000 distinct CDR3 sequences, about 29% seen once. These data also featured in a second study, about T cells of mothers and their children.

The sequencing sample was made of blood. The receptors stem from a woman between 40 and 50 years old in good health.

This clonotype has just a few counts. The gene calls are TRBV7-9 and TRBJ2-1; 8 bases are shared with TRBD2. The CDR3 contains 15 residues. The germline gives CDR1 SEHNR, CDR2 FQNEAQ (reference sequence). The J segment lost 7 bases and the V segment lost 4 bases, leaving 9 bases of the junction unmatched. CDR3 nucleotide sequence: TGTGCCAGCAGCTCAAGCGGGGGCACCGCTAATGAGCAGTTCTTC. Protein product: CASSSSGGTANEQFF. Filled out from reference TRBV7-9 and TRBJ2-1, the complete variable domain reads DTGVSQNPRHKITKRGQNVTFRCDPISEHNRLYWYRQTLGQGPEFLTYFQNEAQLEKSRLLSDRFSAERPKGSFSTLEIQRTEQGDSAMYLCASSSSGGTANEQFFGPGTRLTVL.

The chain joins TRBV15 to TRBJ2-7; unclear D gene. CDR1 is LNHNV and CDR2 is YYDKDF in the germline V gene (reference sequence). V lost 0 bases and J 3 bases, leaving 9 bases between the germline ends. The CDR3 is 14 amino acids. The CDR3 DNA is TGTGCCACCAGCAGAGATCGGACCAGCTACGAGCAGTACTTC. Translation: CATSRDRTSYEQYF.

This clonotype has ten or more counts. In nucleotides, the CDR3 is TGTGCCAGCAGCTTATTATTCCGGGAGACCCAGTACTTC. It codes for CASSLLFRETQYF. This chain uses TRBV7-2 with TRBJ2-5, with D unclear. The CDR3 extends over 13 amino acids. Between the trimmed V and J ends, which lost 2 bases and 5 bases, there was a span of 9 bases. Germline V gene sequence: CDR1 SGHTA, CDR2 FQGNSA.

This clonotype was recorded a few times. The gene calls are TRBV10-3 and TRBJ1-2; D unclear. The CDR3 length is 12 residues. Germline loops: CDR1 ENHRY, CDR2 SYGVKD. The V end lost 7 bases, the J end lost 0 bases, and 6 bases lay between the germline ends. CDR3 nucleotide sequence: TGTGCCATCAAACAGACTAACTATGGCTACACCTTC. Residues: CAIKQTNYGYTF.

There are many counts of this clonotype. CDR3 sequence: CASSLGFGTQNTEAFF. The CDR3 bases are TGTGCCAGCAGTTTAGGCTTCGGGACCCAGAACACTGAAGCTTTCTTT. V usage is TRBV12-3 or TRBV12-4 and J usage is TRBJ1-1; TRBD1 is a possible D gene (5 bases). CDR3 length: 16 amino acids. V was pared by 1 base and J by 1 base, with 13 bases between.

The rearrangement links TRBV4-2 to TRBJ2-1, with 8 bases identical to TRBD1. V gave up 4 bases and J gave up 5 bases; unmatched junction bases: 10. CDR1 and CDR2 (germline): LGHNA, YNFKEQ. The CDR3 runs 16 residues. CDR3 nucleotide sequence: TGTGCCAGCAGCCGAGACAGGGGCGGGGCGGACAATGAGCAGTTCTTC. It specifies CASSRDRGGADNEQFF.

A remark on this clonotype: A much more abundant neighbour one base away suggests this may be a read error. This chain links TRBV5-8 with TRBJ2-1; D not certain. The CDR3 runs to 16 residues. The V gene's germline CDR1 is SGHTS and CDR2 YDEGEE. DNA of the CDR3: TGTGCCAGCAGCCAACTCCAGTGGCGGTCTACAAATGAGGAGTTCTTC. It encodes CASSQLQWRSTNEEFF.

The chain is built from TRBV19 and TRBJ2-7; possible D gene TRBD1, 6 bases. The CDR3 sequence is 16 residues long. From germline, CDR1 is LNHDA and CDR2 SQIVND (reference sequence). The germline V and J ends were trimmed by 5 bases and 0 bases, with 17 bases remaining between them. The CDR3 coding sequence is TGTGCCAGTAGTTCGTACAGGGCAGGGGACTCCTACGAGCAGTACTTC. Amino acids: CASSSYRAGDSYEQYF.

The chain uses TRBV20-1 and TRBJ2-3; D unclear. The CDR3 covers 14 residues. The V end was cut by 0 bases, the J end by 1 base, with 8 bases between. Germline loops: CDR1 DFQATT, CDR2 SNEGSKA (reference sequence). The CDR3 region is CSARDRARTDTQYF. For the CDR3, the DNA is TGCAGTGCTAGAGATAGAGCCCGCACAGATACGCAGTATTTT.

The chain employs TRBV7-3 and TRBJ2-1; possible D gene TRBD1, 6 bases. The closer fit of TRBJ2-7 to the DNA end suggests the J call may be wrong. The CDR3 totals 16 residues. CDR1 is SGHTA and CDR2 is FQGTGA in the germline V gene. As DNA, the CDR3 is TGTGCCAGCAGCTTACAGGGGATCGCCTCCTACAATGAGCAGTACTTC. Its translation is CASSLQGIASYNEQYF.

The gene calls are TRBV20-1 and TRBJ1-1; 8 bases map to TRBD1. The CDR3 contains 16 residues. The germline gives CDR1 DFQATT, CDR2 SNEGSKA (reference sequence). V was clipped by 6 bases and J by 0 bases; unmatched bases: 12. CDR3 region: CSAPNRGLPMNTEAFF. CDR3 in DNA: TGCAGTGCGCCGAACAGGGGGTTACCGATGAACACTGAAGCTTTCTTT.

There are a few counts of this clonotype. J is TRBJ2-1 and V is TRBV19; 9 nucleotides align to TRBD1. Germline V gives CDR1 LNHDA, CDR2 SQIVND (reference sequence). V trimming: 3 bases; J trimming: 5 bases; junction bases outside the gene matches: 8. This CDR3 comprises 16 residues. The CDR3 is CASSILTGGMNNEQFF. In DNA form, the CDR3 reads TGTGCCAGTAGTATCCTAACAGGGGGCATGAACAATGAGCAGTTCTTC.

The rearrangement joins TRBV20-1 to TRBJ2-1, with 8 bases matching TRBD2. The CDR3 runs to 14 residues. J was trimmed by 7 bases and V by 1 base; bases with no gene match: 6. Germline V gene lookup returns CDR1 DFQATT and CDR2 SNEGSKA (reference sequence). For the CDR3, the DNA is TGCAGTGCTAGAGCGGCGGGGGGCGGGAATGAGCAGTTCTTC. Its protein product is CSARAAGGGNEQFF.

J is TRBJ2-1 and V is TRBV2, with TRBD2 matching over 7 bases. The CDR3 extends over 15 amino acids. CDR1 and CDR2 (germline): SNHLY, FYNNEI. J lost 6 bases, V lost 7 bases, and 12 bases had no gene match. DNA for the CDR3: TGTGCCAGCAACTCCCCGGGCGGGGGTAGCAATGAGCAGTTCTTC. It translates to CASNSPGGGSNEQFF.

In regard to this clonotype: Its ends do not fully match the called genes, so a read error is possible. This chain joins TRBV7-7 and TRBJ2-1; no reliable D call. The CDR3 length is 13 residues. Germline V lookup: CDR1 SSHAT, CDR2 FNYEAQ (reference sequence). This chain's CDR3 is CASSSDPTNEQFF. The CDR3 coding sequence is TGTGCTAGCAGCTCAGACCCCACCAATGAGCAGTTCTTC. Full variable domain (missing parts from reference TRBV7-7 and TRBJ2-1): GAGVSQSPRYKVTKRGQDVTLRCDPISSHATLYWYQQALGQGPEFLTYFNYEAQPDKSGLPSDRFSAERPEGSISTLTIQRTEQRDSAMYRCASSSDPTNEQFFGPGTRLTVL.

The chain links TRBV12-3 or TRBV12-4 to TRBJ1-2; no reliable D call. Deletions cut 5 bases from V and 2 bases from J, with 12 bases between. The CDR3 runs 14 residues. In nucleotides, the CDR3 is TGTGCCAGCAGTCCCCAGTCGAAGAACTATGGCTACACCTTC. Its protein product is CASSPQSKNYGYTF.

This clonotype was picked up a small number of times. This sequence joins TRBV10-3 and TRBJ1-5; D is possibly TRBD1 (5 bases). The CDR3 sequence is 14 residues long. Germline-derived CDR1 and CDR2 are ENHRY and SYGVKD. With 3 bases removed from V and 5 bases from J, the gap between germline ends came to 11 bases. The CDR3 here is CAISDRAEDQPQHF. The CDR3 DNA reads as TGTGCCATCAGTGACAGGGCGGAGGATCAGCCCCAGCATTTT.

This clonotype has only one observation. The chain couples TRBV28 to TRBJ2-3; 11 bases fit TRBD2. V lost 4 bases, J lost 4 bases, and 7 bases stayed unmatched. The CDR3 is 16 residues long. Germline V CDR1 and CDR2: MDHEN, SYDVKM. The CDR3 sequence: CASSSLTSGDADTQYF. The DNA for the CDR3 is TGTGCCAGCAGTTCCTTGACTAGCGGGGACGCAGATACGCAGTATTTT.

About this clonotype: A junction end diverges from the germline sequence, so it may reflect a read error. This chain uses TRBV5-5 with TRBJ2-1, with 9 positions matching TRBD2. CDR3 size: 15 residues. CDR1 SGHKS and CDR2 YYEKEE come from the germline V gene (reference sequence). The CDR3 bases are TGTGTCAGCAGCTTGGGGCGGGGGGGCATAAATGAGCAGTTCTTC. It yields the protein CVSSLGRGGINEQFF.

The chain employs TRBV7-3 and TRBJ1-1; D is ambiguous. This CDR3 has 13 residues. Trimming took 5 bases from V and 3 from J, leaving 10 bases between them. The germline gives CDR1 SGHTA, CDR2 FQGTGA. This CDR3 is CASSPLADTEAFF. The CDR3 nucleotides read TGTGCCAGCAGCCCCTTAGCGGACACTGAAGCTTTCTTT.

Of note for this clonotype: A much larger clone differs from this one at a single base, so this may be a read error. The chain uses TRBV12-3 or TRBV12-4 and TRBJ2-1; 9 nucleotides match TRBD1. The J call may not be correct, given that the DNA end is closer to TRBJ2-7. This CDR3 comprises 13 residues. CDR3: CAEWGQGGNEQYF. Here the CDR3 DNA reads TGTGCCGAATGGGGACAGGGAGGGAATGAGCAGTACTTC.